A selection of T cell receptor beta chains follows, all from one sample in a study of T-cell memory formation after mild COVID-19. One entry per CDR3 protein results from TCRdb running MiXCR on the 5' RACE reads. The table records more than 250,000 distinct CDR3 sequences, about 16% of them present only once. Input material: PBMCs or a T cell subset sorted from them (not recorded which). The receptors stem from a man aged 18 to 29 who had mild COVID-19 (a few samples of this study predate the infection). Cell type and time point are not known. Both conserved end residues are part of each CDR3. D genes are given only for firm matches. Part of the rows lack a size; the others show once, few, many or a class for expanded clones.

D	V	size	J	DNA	CDR3
TRBD2	TRBV12-3/TRBV12-4	few	TRBJ2-5	TGTGCCAGCAGTCGTAGCGGGGGGCAAGAGACCCAGTACTTC	CASSRSGGQETQYF
NA	TRBV5-1	few	TRBJ1-5	TGCGCCAGCAGCTTGATTCCGGTGGGATATGACAATCAGCCCCAGCATTTT	CASSLIPVGYDNQPQHF
NA	TRBV5-6	few	TRBJ1-6	TGTGCCAGCAGCTTGGACCGGGACACAGGCTCACCCCTCCACTTT	CASSLDRDTGSPLHF
NA	TRBV6-5	NA	TRBJ1-3	TGTGCCAGTTTGCCGAGCTCTGGAAATCCCATATATTTT	CASLPSSGNPIYF
TRBD1	TRBV18	few	TRBJ1-6	TGTGCCAGCTCGCCCGGGACAGGGTTCAATTCACCCCTCCACTTT	CASSPGTGFNSPLHF
NA	TRBV7-9	many	TRBJ1-4	TGTGCCAGCAGCCGCCTAGGGGTTGGGGAAAAACTGTTTTTT	CASSRLGVGEKLFF
NA	TRBV10-3	NA	TRBJ2-5	TGTGCCATCAGTGAGTCGAGCCAGCCCGCCAAGGAGACCCAGTACTTC	CAISESSQPAKETQYF
NA	TRBV29-1	NA	TRBJ2-2	TGCAGCGTTCTTCTCGGCTCAGCGGTGGGCGGGGAGCTGTTTTTT	CSVLLGSAVGGELFF
NA	TRBV4-3	NA	TRBJ1-2	TGCGCCAGCAGCCAAGATCGAGAGAAGAGATTCACCTATGGCTACACCTTC	CASSQDREKRFTYGYTF
NA	TRBV3-1	NA	TRBJ1-5	TGTGCCAGCAGCCCAGGGGTAAGACAGCCCCAGCATTTT	CASSPGVRQPQHF
TRBD1	TRBV12-5	few	TRBJ1-1	TGTGCTAGTGGTTTTCAGCTCAGGGGGTTCACTGAAGCTTTCTTT	CASGFQLRGFTEAFF
NA	TRBV5-4	NA	TRBJ2-1	TGTGCCAGCAGTCTGGACGAGTACAATGAGCAGTTCTTC	CASSLDEYNEQFF
NA	TRBV3-1	few	TRBJ2-3	TGTGCCAGCAGCCGGGAGGCGGGGACGGGCACAGATACGCAGTATTTT	CASSREAGTGTDTQYF
TRBD2	TRBV6-2/TRBV6-3	few	TRBJ2-5	TGTGCCAGCAGGAGGCTAGCGGGCCCACGTCGGGAGACCCAGTACTTC	CASRRLAGPRRETQYF
NA	TRBV5-1	NA	TRBJ1-3	TGCGCCAGCAGCTTGGGGGCTCTCTCTGGAAACACCATATATTTT	CASSLGALSGNTIYF
NA	TRBV12-3/TRBV12-4	NA	TRBJ1-5	TGTGCCAGCATGCTTTACGGGGGCGGGGATCAGCCCCAGCATTTT	CASMLYGGGDQPQHF
TRBD2	TRBV7-8	few	TRBJ2-1	TGTGCCAGCAGCTTAGGAGCGGGGGCCCTCGGAGAGCAGTTCTTC	CASSLGAGALGEQFF
TRBD1	TRBV6-1	NA	TRBJ2-2	TGTGCCAGCAGTGACCCCGGGACAGCGAACACCGGGGAGCTGTTTTTT	CASSDPGTANTGELFF
NA	TRBV10-3	few	TRBJ1-2	TGTGCCATCAGTGAGTCGCAGGGTGTCTATGGCTACACCTTC	CAISESQGVYGYTF
TRBD2	TRBV28	NA	TRBJ2-2	TGTGCCAGCACCAGCGGGGGGCACACCGGGGAGCTGTTTTTT	CASTSGGHTGELFF
NA	TRBV7-3	NA	TRBJ2-2	TGTGCCAGCAGCTTAGAGGCTGCCGTCGGGGCGCAGGGGGAGCTGTTTTTT	CASSLEAAVGAQGELFF
NA	TRBV7-9	few	TRBJ2-5	TGTGCCAGCAGCGGCCCCGACAGGAGTCAAGAGACCCAGTACTTC	CASSGPDRSQETQYF
NA	TRBV11-2	many	TRBJ2-5	TGTGCCAGCAGTCTCGGGGTTCGAGAGACCCAGTACTTC	CASSLGVRETQYF
NA	TRBV5-1	many	TRBJ2-4	TGCGCCAGCGCGGACTTCGATTTCATTCAGTACTTC	CASADFDFIQYF
NA	TRBV4-1	few	TRBJ2-3	TGCGCCAGCAGCCAGGGGTCCCAGGGTGGGGATACGCAGTATTTT	CASSQGSQGGDTQYF
NA	TRBV20-1	NA	TRBJ2-1	TGCAGTGCCCGGCCGGATCAGAATGAGCAGTTCTTC	CSARPDQNEQFF
NA	TRBV10-3	NA	TRBJ2-3	TGTGCCATCAGCGGGGCAGATACGCAGTATTTT	CAISGADTQYF
TRBD2	TRBV28	NA	TRBJ2-1	TGTGCCAGCAGCCTGCGGGTAGCGGGGGGACTTTTATCCTACAATGAGCAGTTCTTC	CASSLRVAGGLLSYNEQFF
NA	TRBV3-1	few	TRBJ2-5	TGTGCCAGCAGCCAAGATGAAGAGACCCAGTACTTC	CASSQDEETQYF
TRBD1	TRBV12-3/TRBV12-4	NA	TRBJ1-6	TGTGCCAGCAGCTACGGGGACAGGACCAATTCACCCCTCCACTTT	CASSYGDRTNSPLHF
NA	TRBV7-9	few	TRBJ2-5	TGTGCCAGCAGTCGGGCGCAGGGGCAAGAGACCCAGTACTTC	CASSRAQGQETQYF
NA	TRBV29-1	NA	TRBJ2-5	TGCAGCGTTGCGGAGGTCGAGACCCAGTACTTC	CSVAEVETQYF
NA	TRBV11-2	NA	TRBJ1-5	TGTGCCAGCAGCTTAGATGGGGAACAGCCCCAGCATTTT	CASSLDGEQPQHF
NA	TRBV10-3	few	TRBJ2-5	TGTGCCATCAGTCTAGCGCAAGAGACCCAGTACTTC	CAISLAQETQYF
NA	TRBV6-5	few	TRBJ2-3	TGTGCCAGCAGTTACGAACGGGGAGCCGATACGCAGTATTTT	CASSYERGADTQYF
NA	TRBV5-6	few	TRBJ2-3	TGTGCCAGCAGCTTGGTTGCGGTTGATACGCAGTATTTT	CASSLVAVDTQYF
NA	TRBV20-1	NA	TRBJ2-1	TGCAGTGCCCCCGAAAGCGGGCAGTACAATGAGCAGTTCTTC	CSAPESGQYNEQFF
NA	TRBV3-1	many	TRBJ2-3	TGTGCCAGCAGCCAAGACGGCGGAACAGATACGCAGTATTTT	CASSQDGGTDTQYF
TRBD1	TRBV2	NA	TRBJ2-4	TGTGCCAGCAGTGCAGGGGGCTCAAACATTCAGTACTTC	CASSAGGSNIQYF
TRBD2	TRBV7-8	NA	TRBJ2-3	TGTGCCAGCAACACGATGACTAGCGGGGGGCGCACAGATACGCAGTATTTT	CASNTMTSGGRTDTQYF
NA	TRBV6-1	few	TRBJ2-5	TGTGCCAGCAGTGATCACAGGAAAGAAGAAGAGACCCAGTACTTC	CASSDHRKEEETQYF
NA	TRBV5-1	many	TRBJ2-3	TGCGCCAGCAGCTTGCGGACGGCCACCGATACGCAGTATTTT	CASSLRTATDTQYF
NA	TRBV12-3/TRBV12-4	NA	TRBJ1-1	TGTGCCAGCAGCACTGGAAGTTTGGGCACTGAAGCTTTCTTT	CASSTGSLGTEAFF
TRBD1	TRBV2	NA	TRBJ1-1	TGTGCCAGCAGTTCCGTAAGGGGGCGCGAGAACACTGAAGCTTTCTTT	CASSSVRGRENTEAFF
NA	TRBV2	few	TRBJ2-1	TGTGCCAGCAGTGGTCCGGGCAAAGCTCAGTTCTTC	CASSGPGKAQFF
NA	TRBV12-3/TRBV12-4	few	TRBJ1-2	TGTGCCAGCAGTCCCCAGGGCGTCCGTGGCTACACCTTC	CASSPQGVRGYTF
TRBD1	TRBV4-2	few	TRBJ2-3	TGTGCCAGCAGCCAAGATTCAAGGACAGGGGCAGATACGCAGTATTTT	CASSQDSRTGADTQYF
TRBD1	TRBV27	few	TRBJ2-6	TGTGCCAGCAGTTGGACAGGGGCTCTCTCTGGGGCCAACGTCCTGACTTTC	CASSWTGALSGANVLTF
NA	TRBV2	few	TRBJ1-5	TGTGCCAGCAGTGAGGCTGGGCCCCAGCATTTT	CASSEAGPQHF
NA	TRBV6-2/TRBV6-3	NA	TRBJ1-6	TGTGCCAGCAGGGGGGGGAACAGTCATTCACCCCTCCACTTT	CASRGGNSHSPLHF
TRBD2	TRBV5-1	few	TRBJ2-5	TGCGCCAGCAGCTCTGGGACTAGCGGGGGGCAAGAGACCCAGTACTTC	CASSSGTSGGQETQYF
TRBD2	TRBV7-8	many	TRBJ2-5	TGTGCCAGCAGGGATTGGGAGCGGGGGCAAGAGACCCAGTACTTC	CASRDWERGQETQYF
NA	TRBV3-1	NA	TRBJ2-2	TGTGCCAGCAGCCCGAGGGTTCTCTCCGGGGAGCTGTTTTTT	CASSPRVLSGELFF
NA	TRBV7-2	few	TRBJ1-1	TGTGCCAGCAGTAAACGCTCAGGGGACACTGAAGCTTTCTTT	CASSKRSGDTEAFF
TRBD2	TRBV7-2	few	TRBJ2-2	TGTGCCAGCAGCTTATGGACTAGCCGGACCGGGGAGCTGTTTTTT	CASSLWTSRTGELFF